This T cell receptor (beta chain) stems from a study of OX40 agonist ivuxolimab in advanced cancers. Study information: Patients were dosed intravenously with ivuxolimab at 0.01 to 10 mg/kg every 2 weeks. The mean age was 60 years, ranging from about 20 to 79, with 82.7% of participants male. Study-wide points: The average count of expanded clones was higher among CD8+ T cells than among CD4+.

Sequencing was performed with immunoSEQ multiplex PCR; in TCRdb, only in-frame clones are kept and a portion is missing. The table records roughly 59,000 clones, 92% of them present only once. Remarks on this clone: The target antigen is unknown.

The CDR3 is made up of 14 amino acids. Between the trimmed V and J ends, which lost 7 bases and 4 bases, there was a span of 16 bases. Germline assignment: CDR1 MNHEY and CDR2 SVGAGI. V and J are TRBV6-5 and TRBJ1-1; maybe TRBD1 (6 bases). This TCR derives from an adult with an advanced solid tumor such as melanoma, head and neck, liver or kidney cancer. The material sequenced was CD4+ or CD8+ T cells sorted from blood, taken in a trial of the OX40 agonist ivuxolimab. In DNA, the CDR3 is TGTGCCAGCACCCTGGGGGACATCGGCACTGAAGCTTTCTTT. As protein: CASTLGDIGTEAFF.